The 27 T cell receptor beta chains presented below share a single source sample, sequenced in a study of T cell repertoires in aging, cancer and after chemotherapy. Peripheral blood genomic DNA, not sorted cells or RNA, was the template. Rearranged V-D-J TRB sequences were amplified with a mixed TRB-A/B primer pool. Via MiXCR, TCRdb re-called the multiplex PCR reads, giving one row per CDR3 protein. This table holds some 9,000 distinct CDR3 sequences, under 50% found once. The sample taken for sequencing was blood. The source is a human donor with a solid tumor.

In this sample, this clonotype turned up a few times. The chain carries TRBV19 and TRBJ2-5; D perhaps matches TRBD2 (6 bases). Trimming cost V 6 bases and J 0 bases, with 14 bases left between them. The CDR3 consists of 15 residues. Per germline, CDR1 LNHDA and CDR2 SQIVND (reference sequence). CDR3 sequence reads: CASRVGTVYQETQYF. The CDR3 DNA follows: TGTGCCAGTAGGGTGGGGACTGTGTACCAAGAGACCCAGTACTTC.

This chain links TRBV5-4 with TRBJ2-3; D gene ambiguous. Trimming left V 3 bases short and J 2 bases short, with 10 bases between. This CDR3 is built from 14 residues. Germline CDR1 reads SGHNT; CDR2 reads YYREEE (reference sequence). This chain's CDR3 is CASSWLRVTDTQYF. CDR3 nucleotides: TGTGCCAGCAGCTGGCTCCGGGTCACAGATACGCAGTATTTT.

This chain links TRBV18 with TRBJ2-7, with D possibly TRBD1 on 6 matching bases. Trimming shortened V by 6 bases and J by 3 bases, and 18 bases separated the two germline ends. In germline, CDR1 is KGHSH, CDR2 LQKENI. The CDR3 is 15 amino acids. DNA of the CDR3: TGTGCCAGCTCCCCTGTAAGGACAGAAATCTACGAGCAGTACTTC. It codes for CASSPVRTEIYEQYF. The whole variable domain, remainder taken from reference TRBV18 and TRBJ2-7, is NAGVMQNPRHLVRRRGQEARLRCSPMKGHSHVYWYRQLPEEGLKFMVYLQKENIIDESGMPKERFSAEFPKEGPSILRIQQVVRGDSAAYFCASSPVRTEIYEQYFGPGTRLTVT.

The chain has TRBV18 and TRBJ1-1; D ambiguous. CDR3 size: 14 residues. In germline, CDR1 is KGHSH, CDR2 LQKENI. Between the trimmed V and J ends, which lost 2 bases and 0 bases, there was a span of 7 bases. CDR3 DNA sequence: TGTGCCAGCTCACCAGGACTCATGAACACTGAAGCTTTCTTT. This codes for CASSPGLMNTEAFF.

Remarks on this clonotype: The conserved phenylalanine or tryptophan normally closing the CDR3 is absent here, so this likely arose from a read error. The DNA is omitted, as the CDR3 cannot be located on it reliably, and the CDR3 follows TCRdb's listing. The chain recombines TRBV11-3 with TRBJ2-4; the table names TRBD2, a call not compared with the DNA. Germline V gene sequence: CDR1 SGHNT, CDR2 YENEEA. The CDR3 contains 8 residues when both ends are counted. The CDR3: CASSAGGE.

The V gene is TRBV6-8, the J gene TRBJ2-7; a weak D match, TRBD1 (6 bases). V gave up 4 bases and J gave up 3 bases, with 7 bases separating them. Germline loops: CDR1 MNHGY, CDR2 SAAAGT. The CDR3 runs to 12 residues. CDR3 DNA: TGTGCCAGCAGTTTAGGGGGCTACGAGCAGTACTTC. Its protein product is CASSLGGYEQYF.

By share, this clonotype ranks as medium-sized. The chain uses TRBV12-3 or TRBV12-4 and TRBJ2-6; D is uncertain. The V end was cut by 6 bases, the J end by 4 bases, with 7 bases between. This CDR3 spans 13 amino acids. In DNA form, the CDR3 reads TGTGCCAGCAGGGCAACAGGGGCCAACGTCCTGACTTTC. Translating gives CASRATGANVLTF.

This clonotype occurred a few times. The chain couples TRBV12-3 or TRBV12-4 to TRBJ1-1; no clear D gene. The V end was cut by 5 bases, the J end by 6 bases, with 13 bases between. CDR3 length equals 13 residues. The chain's CDR3 is CASSHTDPAEAFF. The CDR3 DNA follows: TGTGCCAGCAGTCATACGGACCCGGCTGAAGCTTTCTTT.

This clonotype occurred a few times. The CDR3 DNA is TGTGCCAGCACCGGGGGGACAGATACGCAGTATTTT. This sequence encodes CASTGGTDTQYF. The chain combines TRBV6-5 with TRBJ2-3; 7 bases line up with TRBD2. The CDR3 is 12 amino acids. V shed 7 bases and J 3 bases; nucleotides not matched to a gene: 1. Germline lookup yields CDR1 MNHEY and CDR2 SVGAGI.

DNA for the CDR3: TGTGCCAGCAGTGGGGAGACTGCCAACACAGATACGCAGTATTTT. Amino acid sequence: CASSGETANTDTQYF. The chain recombines TRBV7-4 with TRBJ2-3; perhaps TRBD2 as D (5 bases). Germline V gene lookup returns CDR1 SGHVT and CDR2 SQSDAQ. With 6 bases removed from V and 2 bases from J, the gap between germline ends came to 15 bases. The CDR3 length is 15 residues.

The CDR3 coding sequence is TGTGCCAGTAGTATAGTGGCCGGGGGCGCGGGCAATCAGCCCCAGCATTTT. The encoded protein is CASSIVAGGAGNQPQHF. V and J are TRBV19 and TRBJ1-5; TRBD1 is a possible D gene (6 bases). CDR1 and CDR2 (germline): LNHDA, SQIVND (reference sequence). This CDR3 has 17 amino acids. Trimming took off 1 base at V and 2 bases at J, with 15 bases between the two ends.

The gene calls are TRBV7-2 and TRBJ2-6; no reliable D call. CDR1 is SGHTA and CDR2 is FQGNSA in the germline V gene. The V and J ends lost 3 bases and 0 bases respectively, with 6 bases between them. This CDR3 comprises 15 residues. CDR3 nucleotide sequence: TGTGCCAGCAGCTTTTCTAGCTCTGGGGCCAACGTCCTGACTTTC. It is translated as CASSFSSSGANVLTF.

The chain links TRBV5-4 to TRBJ2-2; weak D call: TRBD1 (6 bases). Trimming pared 2 bases from V and 4 bases from J, leaving 12 bases between. The CDR3 extends over 15 amino acids. CDR1 and CDR2 (germline): SGHNT, YYREEE (reference sequence). CDR3 sequence: CASSFGQGTTGELFF. CDR3 nucleotide sequence: TGTGCCAGCAGCTTCGGCCAGGGGACCACCGGGGAGCTGTTTTTT.

In its sample, this clonotype is medium-sized. The V gene is TRBV30, the J gene TRBJ1-5, with a tentative D call TRBD1 (5 bases). In germline, CDR1 is GTSNPN, CDR2 SVGIG (reference sequence). V was shortened by 0 bases and J by 4 bases, with 7 bases between the two germline ends. The length of the CDR3 is 13 residues. This chain's CDR3 is CAWSVDRNQPQHF. CDR3 nucleotides: TGTGCCTGGAGTGTAGACAGAAATCAGCCCCAGCATTTT.

The V and J genes are TRBV6-5 and TRBJ1-2, with a tentative D call TRBD1 (5 bases). Germline assignment: CDR1 MNHEY and CDR2 SVGAGI. The ends were cut back, 2 bases at V and 6 bases at J, with 10 bases in the middle. This CDR3 has 13 amino acids. The CDR3: CASSYGRVDGYTF. In DNA, the CDR3 is TGTGCCAGCAGTTACGGCAGGGTGGATGGCTACACCTTC.

This clonotype was picked up a small number of times. The chain employs TRBV19 and TRBJ2-1; TRBD2 matches at 12 bases. The germline V gene has CDR1 LNHDA and CDR2 SQIVND (reference sequence). V lost 5 bases to trimming and J lost 6 bases; unmatched junction nucleotides: 8. This CDR3 has 16 residues. CDR3 nucleotide sequence: TGTGCCAGTAGTCGCGGACTAGCGGGGCAATTCAATGAGCAGTTCTTC. Residues: CASSRGLAGQFNEQFF. The full variable domain, in which reference TRBV19 and TRBJ2-1 provide the parts outside the CDR3, is DGGITQSPKYLFRKEGQNVTLSCEQNLNHDAMYWYRQDPGQGLRLIYYSQIVNDFQKGDIAEGYSVSREKKESFPLTVTSAQKNPTAFYLCASSRGLAGQFNEQFFGPGTRLTVL.

This clonotype ranks as medium-sized. The CDR3 region has the DNA TGCAGCGTTGCAGCCGGCTGGGGGATGAACACTGAAGCTTTCTTT. Its protein is CSVAAGWGMNTEAFF. The chain employs TRBV29-1 and TRBJ1-1; perhaps TRBD1 as D (5 bases). This CDR3 is built from 15 residues. Germline loops: CDR1 SQVTM, CDR2 ANQGSEA. Trimming removed 4 bases at V and 0 bases at J, with 15 bases between.

This clonotype occurred once. The rearrangement joins TRBV6-5 to TRBJ1-1, with D possibly matching TRBD1 (6 bases). This CDR3 is built from 15 residues. Trimming cost V 5 bases and J 0 bases, with 13 bases left between them. Germline V lookup: CDR1 MNHEY, CDR2 SVGAGI. Here the CDR3 DNA reads TGTGCCAGCAGTCCTCCGGGACACATGAACACTGAAGCTTTCTTT. Translated: CASSPPGHMNTEAFF.

The chain has TRBV5-6 and TRBJ2-7, with 9 bases aligning to TRBD1. Germline assignment: CDR1 SGHDT and CDR2 YYEEEE. This CDR3 is 15 amino acids long. V trimming: 5 bases; J trimming: 5 bases; junction bases outside the gene matches: 11. CDR3 sequence (DNA): TGTGCCAGCAGATCCGGGACAGGGACCCCCCACGAGCAGTACTTC. This sequence encodes CASRSGTGTPHEQYF. The variable domain in full, completed from reference TRBV5-6 and TRBJ2-7, reads DAGVTQSPTHLIKTRGQQVTLRCSPKSGHDTVSWYQQALGQGPQFIFQYYEEEERQRGNFPDRFSGHQFPNYSSELNVNALLLGDSALYLCASRSGTGTPHEQYFGPGTRLTVT.

The gene calls are TRBV6-1 and TRBJ1-2; TRBD1 is a possible D gene (6 bases). Between the trimmed V and J ends, which lost 5 bases and 4 bases, there was a span of 11 bases. CDR3 length: 13 amino acids. Germline V lookup: CDR1 MNHNS, CDR2 SASEGT. In nucleotides, the CDR3 is TGTGCCAGCAGTCCCGGGACACTCTATGGCTACACCTTC. It yields the protein CASSPGTLYGYTF.

The J gene is TRBJ1-5, the V gene TRBV12-3 or TRBV12-4; TRBD1 might be the D (5 bases). The CDR3 contains 12 residues. Trimming removed 4 bases from V and 6 bases from J, with 7 bases in between. This CDR3 is CASSSGGQPQHF. Written as DNA, the CDR3 is TGTGCCAGCAGTTCTGGGGGTCAGCCCCAGCATTTT.

A remark on this clonotype: One end of the junction varies from germline; a read error may be responsible. This chain uses TRBV12-3 or TRBV12-4 with TRBJ2-1; D might be TRBD2 (6 bases). CDR3 size: 14 residues. The CDR3 region has the DNA TGTGCCACCAGTAGTAGCGGAGGCTACAATGAGCAGTTCTTC. The encoded protein is CATSSSGGYNEQFF.

This clonotype was counted only a few times. The V gene is TRBV7-6, the J gene TRBJ2-3; D is unresolved. V shed 6 bases and J shed 2 bases, with 15 bases lying between them. This CDR3 contains 15 residues. Germline V gives CDR1 SGHVS, CDR2 FNYEAQ. CDR3: CASSLRTTPTDTQYF. The CDR3 nucleotides read TGTGCCAGCAGTCTCCGGACCACTCCCACAGATACGCAGTATTTT.

This clonotype was seen a handful of times. The chain has TRBV27 and TRBJ2-7, with D unresolved. The V and J ends lost 6 bases and 2 bases respectively, with 11 bases between them. This CDR3 has 13 amino acids. Germline values: CDR1 MNHEY, CDR2 SMNVEV (reference sequence). Here the CDR3 reads CASSPSQTYEQYF. DNA of the CDR3: TGTGCCAGCAGCCCAAGCCAAACCTACGAGCAGTACTTC.

V is TRBV27 and J is TRBJ2-1; 8 positions match TRBD2. The CDR3 is 21 residues long. V lost 1 base to trimming and J lost 4 bases; unmatched junction nucleotides: 21. Germline V gene lookup returns CDR1 MNHEY and CDR2 SMNVEV (reference sequence). Here the CDR3 reads CASSLYTPHRRREGQYNEQFF. The CDR3 region has the DNA TGTGCCAGCAGTTTATATACCCCTCACAGGAGACGGGAGGGCCAATACAATGAGCAGTTCTTC.

Worth noting for this clonotype: The junction differs from germline at one of its ends, possibly a read error. The chain links TRBV6-4 to TRBJ2-2, with 9 bases lining up with TRBD1. The CDR3 sequence is 16 residues long. Germline assignment: CDR1 MRHNA and CDR2 SNTAGT. In DNA form, the CDR3 reads TGTGCCATCAGTGACCGGGACAGGGAGAACACCGGGGAGCTGTTTTTT. Protein product: CAISDRDRENTGELFF.

By frequency in the sample, this clonotype is medium-sized (0.01 to 0.1%). V gene TRBV29-1 combines with J gene TRBJ1-1; D is perhaps TRBD1 (5 bases). The CDR3 runs to 15 residues. Germline CDR1 and CDR2: SQVTM and ANQGSEA. V lost 3 bases and J lost 1, with 15 bases in between. This CDR3 reads CSVDYGGVSNTEAFF. The CDR3 DNA reads TGCAGCGTTGATTATGGAGGGGTATCGAACACTGAAGCTTTCTTT.